The source of this T cell receptor beta chain is a study of cytomegalovirus exposure and HLA in healthy donors. At the level of the study: HLA-typed donors contributed 80 million to 85 million unique TCRs, which were held in an early data release.

This CDR3 region has 15 residues. V gave up 7 bases and J gave up 0 bases; unmatched junction bases: 2. Germline-derived CDR1 and CDR2 are MRHNA and SNTAGT. Overall study findings and caveats: Being indistinguishable, some V segments were excluded, TRBV6-2 and TRBV6-3 among them. An analysis was carried out at a later point. It showed that HLA-associated TCR beta chains were more clonally expanded than equally common non-associated chains. According to the study, around 150 TCR beta chains were cytomegalovirus-associated.

The primer mix had 60 Vbeta and 13 Jbeta primers. Clones were sequenced by immunoSEQ multiplex PCR, and TCRdb holds only the in-frame ones, with some missing. The table has about 140,000 clones, 70% to 80% seen once. Comment on this clone: The antigen is undetermined.

The chain uses TRBV6-4 and TRBJ2-3; 12 bases match TRBD2. Material for sequencing was PBMCs. The TCR comes from a woman aged 45-65 years in good health and CMV-seronegative. CDR3 protein: CASTSGGASTDTQYF. DNA of the CDR3: TGTGCCAGCACTAGCGGGGGGGCTAGCACAGATACGCAGTATTTT.